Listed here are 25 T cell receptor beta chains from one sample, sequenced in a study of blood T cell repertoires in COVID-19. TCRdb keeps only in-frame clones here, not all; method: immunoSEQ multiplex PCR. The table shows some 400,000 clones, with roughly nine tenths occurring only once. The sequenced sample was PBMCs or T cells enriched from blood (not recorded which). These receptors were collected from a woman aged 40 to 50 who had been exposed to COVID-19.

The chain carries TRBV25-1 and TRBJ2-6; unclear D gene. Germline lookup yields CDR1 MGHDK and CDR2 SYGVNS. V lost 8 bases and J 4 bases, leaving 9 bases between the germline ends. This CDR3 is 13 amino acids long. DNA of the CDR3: TGTGCCAGCCAACCTATGGGGGCCAACGTCCTGACTTTC. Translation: CASQPMGANVLTF.

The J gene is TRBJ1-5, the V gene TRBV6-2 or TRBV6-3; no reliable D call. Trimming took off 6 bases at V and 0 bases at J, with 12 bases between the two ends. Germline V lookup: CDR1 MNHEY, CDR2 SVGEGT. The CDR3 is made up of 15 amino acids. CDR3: CASSHTGRSNQPQHF. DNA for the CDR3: TGTGCCAGCAGCCATACGGGTCGTAGCAATCAGCCCCAGCATTTT.

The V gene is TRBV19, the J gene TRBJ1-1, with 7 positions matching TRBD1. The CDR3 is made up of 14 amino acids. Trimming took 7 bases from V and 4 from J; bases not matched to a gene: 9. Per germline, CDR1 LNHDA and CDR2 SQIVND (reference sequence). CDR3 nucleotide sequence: TGTGCCAGTAACCCCTACAGGGGAGGCACTGAAGCTTTCTTT. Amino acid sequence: CASNPYRGGTEAFF.

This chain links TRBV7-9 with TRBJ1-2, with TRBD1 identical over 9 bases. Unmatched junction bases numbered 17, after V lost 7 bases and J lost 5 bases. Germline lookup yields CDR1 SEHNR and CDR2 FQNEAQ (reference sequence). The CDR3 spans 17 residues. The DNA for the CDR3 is TGTGCCAGCAAAAACTCCGGGGCTGGGACAGGGCTATATGGCTACACCTTC. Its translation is CASKNSGAGTGLYGYTF.

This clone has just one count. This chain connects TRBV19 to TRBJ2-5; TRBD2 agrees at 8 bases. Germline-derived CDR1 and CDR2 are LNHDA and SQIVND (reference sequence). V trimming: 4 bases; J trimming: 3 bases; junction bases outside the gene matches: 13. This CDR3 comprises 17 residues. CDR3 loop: CASSKGPGGLGEETQYF. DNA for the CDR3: TGTGCCAGTAGTAAGGGACCGGGGGGGTTAGGTGAAGAGACCCAGTACTTC.

DNA for the CDR3: TGTGCCAGCTCACTTGTCCCTAGCGGGGGGACTCGCTACGAGCAGTACTTC. Residues: CASSLVPSGGTRYEQYF. This chain uses TRBV18 with TRBJ2-7; 11 bases are a match to TRBD2. CDR1 and CDR2 (germline): KGHSH, LQKENI. This CDR3 is built from 17 residues. V was clipped by 4 bases and J by 3 bases; unmatched bases: 11.

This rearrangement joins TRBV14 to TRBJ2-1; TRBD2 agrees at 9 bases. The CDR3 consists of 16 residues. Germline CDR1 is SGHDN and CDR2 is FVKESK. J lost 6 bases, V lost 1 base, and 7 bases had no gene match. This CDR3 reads CASSQGSGRHGNEQFF. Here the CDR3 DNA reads TGTGCCAGCAGCCAAGGAAGCGGGAGGCATGGCAATGAGCAGTTCTTC.

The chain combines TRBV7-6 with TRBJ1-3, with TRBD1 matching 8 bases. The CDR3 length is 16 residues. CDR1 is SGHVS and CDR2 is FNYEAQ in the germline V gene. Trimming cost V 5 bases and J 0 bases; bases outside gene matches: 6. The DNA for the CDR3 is TGTGCCAGCAGCCCGACAGGGGCCCCCTCTGGAAACACCATATATTTT. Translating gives CASSPTGAPSGNTIYF.

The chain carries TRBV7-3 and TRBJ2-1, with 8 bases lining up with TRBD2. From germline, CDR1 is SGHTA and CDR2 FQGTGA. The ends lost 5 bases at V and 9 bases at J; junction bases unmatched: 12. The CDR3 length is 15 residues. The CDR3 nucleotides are TGTGCCAGCAGCCCCCAAACCGGGACTAGGGGTGAGCAGTTCTTC. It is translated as CASSPQTGTRGEQFF.

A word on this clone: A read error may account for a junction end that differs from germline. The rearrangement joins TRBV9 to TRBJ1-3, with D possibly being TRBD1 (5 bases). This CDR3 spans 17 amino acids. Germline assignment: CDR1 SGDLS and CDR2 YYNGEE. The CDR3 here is CASSVEPPGGSGNTIYF. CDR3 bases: TGTGCCAGCAGCGTAGAACCCCCGGGGGGTTCTGGCAACACCATATATTTT.

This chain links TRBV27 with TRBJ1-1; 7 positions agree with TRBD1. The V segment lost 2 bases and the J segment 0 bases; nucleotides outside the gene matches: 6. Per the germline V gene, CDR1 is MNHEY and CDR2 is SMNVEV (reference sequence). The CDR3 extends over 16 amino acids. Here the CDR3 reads CASSLQSRGMNTEAFF. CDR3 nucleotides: TGTGCCAGCAGTTTACAAAGCAGGGGGATGAACACTGAAGCTTTCTTT.

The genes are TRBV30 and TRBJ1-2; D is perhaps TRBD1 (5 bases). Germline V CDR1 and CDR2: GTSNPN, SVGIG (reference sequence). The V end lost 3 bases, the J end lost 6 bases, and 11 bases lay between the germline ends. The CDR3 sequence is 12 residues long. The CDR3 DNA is TGTGCCTGGAGCGGGGGAGGGGATGGCTACACCTTC. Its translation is CAWSGGGDGYTF.

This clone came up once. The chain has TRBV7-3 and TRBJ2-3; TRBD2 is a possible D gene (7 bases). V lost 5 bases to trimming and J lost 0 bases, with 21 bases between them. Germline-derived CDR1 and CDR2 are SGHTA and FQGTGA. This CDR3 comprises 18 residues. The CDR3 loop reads CASSPWLRGGLSTDTQYF. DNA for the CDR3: TGTGCCAGCAGCCCATGGCTCCGCGGGGGCCTTAGCACAGATACGCAGTATTTT.

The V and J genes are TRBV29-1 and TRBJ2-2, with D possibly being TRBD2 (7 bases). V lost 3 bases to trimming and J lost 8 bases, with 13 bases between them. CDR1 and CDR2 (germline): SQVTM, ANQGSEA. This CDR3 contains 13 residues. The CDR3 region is CSVDREGDGELFF. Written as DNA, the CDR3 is TGCAGCGTTGACAGGGAGGGGGATGGGGAGCTGTTTTTT.

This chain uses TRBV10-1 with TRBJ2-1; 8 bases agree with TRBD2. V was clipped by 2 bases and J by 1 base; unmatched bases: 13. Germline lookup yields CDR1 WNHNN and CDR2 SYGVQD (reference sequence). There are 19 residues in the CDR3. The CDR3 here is CASSETTWTSMPSYNEQFF. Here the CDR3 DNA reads TGCGCCAGCAGTGAGACCACCTGGACTAGCATGCCGTCCTACAATGAGCAGTTCTTC.

The CDR3 reads CASSVGQGAADTEAFF. The CDR3 region has the DNA TGTGCCAGCAGCGTAGGGCAGGGGGCTGCGGACACTGAAGCTTTCTTT. The V gene is TRBV9, the J gene TRBJ1-1; 8 positions agree with TRBD1. Germline V gene data show CDR1 as SGDLS and CDR2 as YYNGEE. V shed 0 bases and J 3 bases; nucleotides not matched to a gene: 7. The CDR3 is made up of 16 amino acids. Full variable domain (missing parts from reference TRBV9 and TRBJ1-1): DSGVTQTPKHLITATGQRVTLRCSPRSGDLSVYWYQQSLDQGLQFLIQYYNGEERAKGNILERFSAQQFPDLHSELNLSSLELGDSALYFCASSVGQGAADTEAFFGQGTRLTVV.

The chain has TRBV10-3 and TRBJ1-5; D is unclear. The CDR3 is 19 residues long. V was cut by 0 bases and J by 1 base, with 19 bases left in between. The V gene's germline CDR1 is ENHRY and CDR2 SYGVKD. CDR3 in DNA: TGTGCCATCAGTGAGTCGATCAGCGCGGCCGGGAGGAGCAATCAGCCCCAGCATTTT. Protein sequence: CAISESISAAGRSNQPQHF.

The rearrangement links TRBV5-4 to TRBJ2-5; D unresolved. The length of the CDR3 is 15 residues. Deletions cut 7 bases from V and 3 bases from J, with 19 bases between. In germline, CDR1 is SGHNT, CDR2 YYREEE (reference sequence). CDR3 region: CASFRQAKKKETQYF. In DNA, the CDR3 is TGTGCCAGCTTTCGGCAGGCTAAGAAAAAAGAGACCCAGTACTTC. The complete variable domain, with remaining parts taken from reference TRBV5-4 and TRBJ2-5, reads ETGVTQSPTHLIKTRGQQVTLRCSSQSGHNTVSWYQQALGQGPQFIFQYYREEENGRGNFPPRFSGLQFPNYSSELNVNALELDDSALYLCASFRQAKKKETQYFGPGTRLLVL.

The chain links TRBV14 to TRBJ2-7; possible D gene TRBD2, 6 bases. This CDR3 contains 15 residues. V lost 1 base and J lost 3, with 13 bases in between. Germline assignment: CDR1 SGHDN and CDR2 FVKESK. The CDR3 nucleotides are TGTGCCAGCAGCCAAGGGTTGGGAGGAATCTACGAGCAGTACTTC. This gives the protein CASSQGLGGIYEQYF.

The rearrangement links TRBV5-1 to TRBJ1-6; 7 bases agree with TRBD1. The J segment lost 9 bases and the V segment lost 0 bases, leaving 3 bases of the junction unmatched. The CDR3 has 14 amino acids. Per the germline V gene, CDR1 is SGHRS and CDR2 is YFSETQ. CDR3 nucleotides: TGCGCCAGCAGCTTGGAAGGGGGCAGTTCACCCCTCCACTTT. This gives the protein CASSLEGGSSPLHF.

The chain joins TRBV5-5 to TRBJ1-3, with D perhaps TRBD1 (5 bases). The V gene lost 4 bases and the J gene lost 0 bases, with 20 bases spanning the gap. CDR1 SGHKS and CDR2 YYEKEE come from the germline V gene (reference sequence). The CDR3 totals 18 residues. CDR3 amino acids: CASSPRAPGKYSGNTIYF. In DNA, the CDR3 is TGTGCCAGCAGCCCCAGGGCGCCAGGGAAGTACTCTGGAAACACCATATATTTT.

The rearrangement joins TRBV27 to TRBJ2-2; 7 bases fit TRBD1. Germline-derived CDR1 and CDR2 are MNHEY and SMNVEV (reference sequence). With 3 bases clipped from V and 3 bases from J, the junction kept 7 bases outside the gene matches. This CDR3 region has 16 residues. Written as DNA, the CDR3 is TGTGCCAGCAGTTTCGGCGACAGGGTGGACACCGGGGAGCTGTTTTTT. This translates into CASSFGDRVDTGELFF.

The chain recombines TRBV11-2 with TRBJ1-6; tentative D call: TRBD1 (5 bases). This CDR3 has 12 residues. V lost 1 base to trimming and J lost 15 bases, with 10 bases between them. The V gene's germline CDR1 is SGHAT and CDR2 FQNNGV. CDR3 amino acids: CASSLGTNLLHF. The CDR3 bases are TGTGCCAGCAGCTTAGGGACAAATCTCCTCCACTTT. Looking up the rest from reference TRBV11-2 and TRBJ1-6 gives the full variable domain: EAGVAQSPRYKIIEKRQSVAFWCNPISGHATLYWYQQILGQGPKLLIQFQNNGVVDDSQLPKDRFSAERLKGVDSTLKIQPAKLEDSAVYLCASSLGTNLLHFGNGTRLTVT.

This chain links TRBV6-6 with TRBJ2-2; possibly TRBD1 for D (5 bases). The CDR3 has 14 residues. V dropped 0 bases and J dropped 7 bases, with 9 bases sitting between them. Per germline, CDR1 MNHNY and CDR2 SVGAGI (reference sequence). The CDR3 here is CASSYSFRDGELFF. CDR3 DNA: TGTGCCAGCAGTTACTCGTTCAGGGACGGGGAGCTGTTTTTT.

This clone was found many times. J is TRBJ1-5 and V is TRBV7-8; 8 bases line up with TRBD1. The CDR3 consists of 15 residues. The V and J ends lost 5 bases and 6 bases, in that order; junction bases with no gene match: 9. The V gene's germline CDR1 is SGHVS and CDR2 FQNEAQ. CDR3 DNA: TGTGCCAGCAGCAATACAGGGACAGGAGGTCAGCCCCAGCATTTT. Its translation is CASSNTGTGGQPQHF.